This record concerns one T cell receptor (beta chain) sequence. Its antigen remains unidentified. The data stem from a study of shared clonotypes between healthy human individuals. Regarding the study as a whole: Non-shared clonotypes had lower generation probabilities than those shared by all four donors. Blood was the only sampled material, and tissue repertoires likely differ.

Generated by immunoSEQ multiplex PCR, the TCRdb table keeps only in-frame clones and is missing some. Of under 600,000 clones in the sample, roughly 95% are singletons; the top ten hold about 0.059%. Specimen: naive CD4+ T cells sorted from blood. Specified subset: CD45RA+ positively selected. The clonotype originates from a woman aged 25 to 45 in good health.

The CDR3 is CASSLVTGQMNTEAFF. The CDR3 DNA sequence: TGCGCCAGCAGCTTGGTTACGGGACAGATGAACACTGAAGCTTTCTTT. This chain uses TRBV5-1 with TRBJ1-1; 7 bases map to TRBD1. The J segment lost 0 bases and the V segment lost 0 bases, leaving 5 bases of the junction unmatched. CDR1 and CDR2 from the germline V gene are SGHRS and YFSETQ. The CDR3 totals 16 residues.